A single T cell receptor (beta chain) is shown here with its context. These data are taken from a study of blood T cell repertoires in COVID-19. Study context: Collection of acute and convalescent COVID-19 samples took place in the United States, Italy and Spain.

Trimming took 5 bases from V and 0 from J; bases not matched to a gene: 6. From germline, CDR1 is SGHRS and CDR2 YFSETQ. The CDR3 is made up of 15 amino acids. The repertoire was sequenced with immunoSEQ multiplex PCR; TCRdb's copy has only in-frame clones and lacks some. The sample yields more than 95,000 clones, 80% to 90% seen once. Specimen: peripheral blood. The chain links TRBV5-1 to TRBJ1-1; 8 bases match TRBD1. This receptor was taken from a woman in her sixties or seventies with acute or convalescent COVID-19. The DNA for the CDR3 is TGCGCCAGCAGGGGACAGGCCGGTTTGAACACTGAAGCTTTCTTT. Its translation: CASRGQAGLNTEAFF. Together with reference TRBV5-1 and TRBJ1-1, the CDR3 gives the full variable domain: KAGVTQTPRYLIKTRGQQVTLSCSPISGHRSVSWYQQTPGQGLQFLFEYFSETQRNKGNFPGRFSGRQFSNSRSEMNVSTLELGDSALYLCASRGQAGLNTEAFFGQGTRLTVV.